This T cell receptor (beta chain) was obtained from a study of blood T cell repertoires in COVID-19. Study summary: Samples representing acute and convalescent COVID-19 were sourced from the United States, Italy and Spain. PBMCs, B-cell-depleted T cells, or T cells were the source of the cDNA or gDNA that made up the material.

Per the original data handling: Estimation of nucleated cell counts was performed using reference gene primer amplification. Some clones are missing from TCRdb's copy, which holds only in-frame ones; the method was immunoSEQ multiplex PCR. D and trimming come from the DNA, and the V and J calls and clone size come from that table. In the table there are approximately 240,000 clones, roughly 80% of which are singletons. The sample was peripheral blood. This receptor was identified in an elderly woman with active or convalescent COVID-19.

DNA of the CDR3: TGTGCCAGCAGCCTGGGCCCCGGCTCCTACGAGCAGTACTTC. It codes for CASSLGPGSYEQYF. The chain joins TRBV7-3 to TRBJ2-7; D gene uncertain. The V and J ends lost 5 bases and 0 bases respectively, with 11 bases between them. The CDR3 runs to 14 residues. CDR1 is SGHTA and CDR2 is FQGTGA in the germline V gene.